These 30 T cell receptor beta chains were all obtained from the same sample, sequenced in a study of cytomegalovirus exposure and HLA in healthy donors. The study ran its PCR with 60 Vbeta and 13 Jbeta primers. The table came from immunoSEQ multiplex PCR; TCRdb's copy has only in-frame clones and leaves some out. Counted here are approximately 100,000 clones, about 74% occurring once; the ten biggest clones make up less than 2%. Sequencing was performed on PBMCs. The source of these receptors is a male donor in good health and CMV-seronegative.

V is TRBV9 and J is TRBJ2-3, with 7 bases identical to TRBD2. CDR1 and CDR2 from the germline V gene are SGDLS and YYNGEE. There are 16 residues in the CDR3. The junction had 11 bases not matched to a gene; V was cut back by 3 bases and J by 4 bases. CDR3 DNA: TGTGCCAGCAGCGGTGAGGCGGGGGTAGGGGCAGATACGCAGTATTTT. Amino acids: CASSGEAGVGADTQYF. Variable domain in full (rest from reference TRBV9 and TRBJ2-3): DSGVTQTPKHLITATGQRVTLRCSPRSGDLSVYWYQQSLDQGLQFLIQYYNGEERAKGNILERFSAQQFPDLHSELNLSSLELGDSALYFCASSGEAGVGADTQYFGPGTRLTVL.

This chain uses TRBV19 with TRBJ1-1, with a weak D call TRBD1 (6 bases). Germline CDR1 is LNHDA and CDR2 is SQIVND (reference sequence). V lost 3 bases, J lost 1 base, and 6 bases lay in between. The CDR3 is 13 amino acids. CDR3 in amino acids: CASSMTGNTEAFF. DNA of the CDR3: TGTGCCAGTAGTATGACAGGGAACACTGAAGCTTTCTTT.

This clone was detected a few times. The CDR3 DNA is TGTGCCAGCAGTCTTGGCCCAGGGGGAGTTGGCTATGGCTACACCTTC. It translates to CASSLGPGGVGYGYTF. The V and J genes are TRBV28 and TRBJ1-2; 7 bases are shared with TRBD1. V lost 5 bases and J lost 4; bases outside the gene matches: 13. CDR3 length: 16 amino acids. The germline gives CDR1 MDHEN, CDR2 SYDVKM.

V gene TRBV7-2 combines with J gene TRBJ2-7, with TRBD2 identical over 9 bases. The germline gives CDR1 SGHTA, CDR2 FQGNSA. The CDR3 runs 15 residues. Germline trimming cut 1 base from V and 7 bases from J; bases unmatched to any gene: 8. The CDR3 protein is CASSLVGGGAKEQYF. The CDR3 DNA reads as TGTGCCAGCAGCTTAGTGGGCGGGGGGGCTAAGGAGCAGTACTTC.

This clone was seen more than once but under ten times. V usage is TRBV30 and J usage is TRBJ2-1; 14 bases line up with TRBD2. Trimming took 2 bases from V and 8 from J; bases not matched to a gene: 2. The CDR3 has 14 amino acids. Germline loops: CDR1 GTSNPN, CDR2 SVGIG (reference sequence). DNA for the CDR3: TGTGCCTGGAGTCTGGGACTAGCGGGAGATGAGCAGTTCTTC. Encoded protein: CAWSLGLAGDEQFF.

This clone was seen only once. The chain uses TRBV27 and TRBJ1-2, with D maybe TRBD1 (5 bases). The germline V gene encodes CDR1 MNHEY and CDR2 SMNVEV (reference sequence). The CDR3 length is 12 residues. The V end lost 6 bases, the J end lost 8 bases, and 13 bases lay between the germline ends. The CDR3 loop reads CASRSEWGGYTF. In DNA, the CDR3 is TGTGCCAGCAGGTCCGAGTGGGGCGGCTACACCTTC.

This clone is classed as medium-sized. The rearrangement uses TRBV6-5 and TRBJ1-1; D is ambiguous. Between the trimmed V and J ends, which lost 4 bases and 1 base, there was a span of 7 bases. The germline CDR1 and CDR2 sequences are MNHEY and SVGAGI. The CDR3 runs 13 residues. This chain's CDR3 is CASSSTRNTEAFF. The CDR3 region has the DNA TGTGCCAGCAGTTCGACACGGAACACTGAAGCTTTCTTT.

V and J are TRBV10-2 and TRBJ1-1; D possibly corresponds to TRBD1 (6 bases). This CDR3 spans 13 amino acids. Germline V lookup: CDR1 WSHSY, CDR2 SAAADI. The V end lost 0 bases, the J end lost 5 bases, and 7 bases lay between the germline ends. In DNA form, the CDR3 reads TGCGCCAGCAGTGAGTCGAGGGGGACTGAAGCTTTCTTT. Amino acid sequence: CASSESRGTEAFF.

V and J are TRBV9 and TRBJ2-7; the D is unclear. CDR1 is SGDLS and CDR2 is YYNGEE in the germline V gene. Trimming took off 2 bases at V and 3 bases at J, with 15 bases between the two ends. The CDR3 runs 15 residues. The CDR3 DNA reads TGTGCCAGCAGCGTCTCTGCGGTTGCCAACTACGAGCAGTACTTC. Translating it yields CASSVSAVANYEQYF.

The genes are TRBV11-2 and TRBJ2-2, with 12 bases aligning to TRBD1. The CDR3 totals 19 residues. Germline V gene sequence: CDR1 SGHAT, CDR2 FQNNGV. After removal of 2 bases from V and 6 bases from J, the junction contained 13 bases not matched to a gene. CDR3 loop: CASSLTGQGASINSGELFF. The CDR3 region has the DNA TGTGCCAGCAGCTTAACGGGACAGGGGGCTAGTATCAATTCCGGGGAGCTGTTTTTT.

The chain is built from TRBV5-8 and TRBJ2-1; TRBD1 aligns across 8 bases. The CDR3 is 15 amino acids. CDR1 and CDR2 (germline): SGHTS, YDEGEE. The J segment lost 1 base and the V segment lost 4 bases, leaving 4 bases of the junction unmatched. Written as DNA, the CDR3 is TGTGCCAGCAGCGAGGGACAGGTATCCTACAATGAGCAGTTCTTC. It is translated as CASSEGQVSYNEQFF.

This chain uses TRBV29-1 with TRBJ2-4; 8 bases are shared with TRBD1. The CDR3 has 12 amino acids. J lost 8 bases, V lost 5 bases, and 5 bases had no gene match. CDR1 and CDR2 (germline): SQVTM, ANQGSEA. This chain's CDR3 is CSVQDREDIQYF. DNA for the CDR3: TGCAGCGTTCAGGACAGGGAGGACATTCAGTACTTC.

The chain links TRBV11-2 to TRBJ2-5; 7 bases fit TRBD2. V shed 5 bases, J shed 14 bases, and the junction held 11 bases outside the gene matches. In germline, CDR1 is SGHAT, CDR2 FQNNGV. The CDR3 length is 12 residues. DNA for the CDR3: TGTGCCAGCAGCCCAACTAGCGAGAGAGCTTACTTC. Translating it yields CASSPTSERAYF.

The V call is TRBV7-9, the J call TRBJ2-7; D might be TRBD2 (6 bases). Germline V CDR1 and CDR2: SEHNR, FQNEAQ (reference sequence). Trimming cost V 0 bases and J 0 bases, with 9 bases left between them. The CDR3 extends over 15 amino acids. CDR3 sequence (DNA): TGTGCCAGCAGCTTAGCGGGAGGCCCCTCCTACGAGCAGTACTTC. Its protein product is CASSLAGGPSYEQYF.

The J gene is TRBJ2-1, the V gene TRBV6-4; 8 bases align to TRBD1. The CDR3 has 13 residues. The V segment lost 6 bases and the J segment 8 bases; nucleotides outside the gene matches: 6. Germline lookup yields CDR1 MRHNA and CDR2 SNTAGT. The CDR3 reads CASSLDRGDEQFF. For the CDR3, the DNA is TGTGCCAGCAGCCTCGACAGGGGCGATGAGCAGTTCTTC.

This clone was seen only a few times. V gene TRBV4-3 combines with J gene TRBJ1-1; no clear D gene. CDR3 length: 13 residues. Germline CDR1 LGHNA, CDR2 YSLEER. Trimming took off 0 bases at V and 4 bases at J, with 6 bases between the two ends. CDR3 sequence (DNA): TGCGCCAGCAGCCAAGAATACTCCACTGAAGCTTTCTTT. This gives the protein CASSQEYSTEAFF.

In its sample, this clone was seen once. The chain couples TRBV5-4 to TRBJ1-1, with a weak D call TRBD1 (5 bases). V dropped 7 bases and J dropped 5 bases, with 18 bases sitting between them. Per germline, CDR1 SGHNT and CDR2 YYREEE (reference sequence). The CDR3 sequence is 14 residues long. This CDR3 reads CASYKGVRRTEAFF. The DNA of the CDR3 is TGTGCCAGCTATAAAGGGGTGCGTCGTACTGAAGCTTTCTTT.

The chain employs TRBV19 and TRBJ2-1, with a tentative D call TRBD2 (6 bases). V lost 3 bases to trimming and J lost 7 bases, with 10 bases between them. This CDR3 spans 13 amino acids. The V gene's germline CDR1 is LNHDA and CDR2 SQIVND (reference sequence). CDR3 region: CASSIWLANEQFF. The CDR3 region has the DNA TGTGCCAGTAGTATTTGGCTAGCGAATGAGCAGTTCTTC.

This clone appeared a few times. V is TRBV5-1 and J is TRBJ1-4; D unclear. CDR1 is SGHRS and CDR2 is YFSETQ in the germline V gene. The CDR3 has 15 residues. V was trimmed by 5 bases and J by 0 bases, leaving 11 bases between them. The CDR3 DNA reads TGCGCCAGCAGGTCTGACACTGCAACTAATGAAAAACTGTTTTTT. Translation gives CASRSDTATNEKLFF.

The V and J genes are TRBV25-1 and TRBJ2-7; D call uncertain. Germline V gene data show CDR1 as MGHDK and CDR2 as SYGVNS. V was trimmed by 3 bases and J by 6 bases, leaving 12 bases between them. The CDR3 totals 13 residues. The CDR3 sequence: CASSDGWSGEQYF. The CDR3 region has the DNA TGTGCCAGCAGTGACGGGTGGAGTGGCGAGCAGTACTTC.

CDR3 nucleotide sequence: TGTGCCAGCAGTGGGCAGGGAGGGGCCGGGGAGCTGTTTTTT. Translated, it gives CASSGQGGAGELFF. V gene TRBV2 combines with J gene TRBJ2-2; TRBD2 matches at 7 bases. This CDR3 region has 14 residues. Germline values: CDR1 SNHLY, CDR2 FYNNEI. The trim removed 4 bases at V and 6 bases at J, leaving 5 bases unmatched.

The chain employs TRBV10-3 and TRBJ2-1; D unresolved. With 2 bases removed from V and 7 bases from J, the gap between germline ends came to 9 bases. CDR3 length: 13 residues. The germline gives CDR1 ENHRY, CDR2 SYGVKD. The CDR3 nucleotides read TGTGCCATCAGTGAGGTCCGCGATAATGAGCAGTTCTTC. Protein sequence: CAISEVRDNEQFF.

The J gene is TRBJ1-4, the V gene TRBV15, with 10 bases lining up with TRBD1. V shed 0 bases and J 8 bases; nucleotides not matched to a gene: 6. The CDR3 totals 16 residues. Germline loops: CDR1 LNHNV, CDR2 YYDKDF (reference sequence). The CDR3 reads CATSRDRGTGEEKLFF. The CDR3 nucleotides read TGTGCCACCAGCAGAGATAGGGGGACAGGGGAGGAAAAACTGTTTTTT.

This clone was seen a handful of times. This chain links TRBV5-1 with TRBJ2-1; no reliable D call. This CDR3 is 12 amino acids long. The V end was cut by 7 bases, the J end by 7 bases, with 12 bases between. Germline V gene data show CDR1 as SGHRS and CDR2 as YFSETQ. The chain's CDR3 is CASSLTGNEQFF. CDR3 nucleotides: TGCGCCAGCTCCTTGACTGGGAATGAGCAGTTCTTC.

The J gene is TRBJ1-2, the V gene TRBV19; a possible D gene is TRBD1 (5 bases). CDR1 and CDR2 from the germline V gene are LNHDA and SQIVND (reference sequence). This CDR3 comprises 12 residues. Trimming left V 8 bases short and J 8 bases short, with 15 bases between. The CDR3 loop reads CASARVGLGYTF. CDR3 DNA sequence: TGTGCCAGTGCCCGAGTGGGGCTGGGCTACACCTTC.

J is TRBJ2-5 and V is TRBV27, with D tentatively TRBD1 (6 bases). CDR1 is MNHEY, CDR2 SMNVEV, per germline (reference sequence). The CDR3 is 17 residues long. V dropped 7 bases and J dropped 3 bases, with 24 bases sitting between them. The CDR3 DNA reads TGTGCCAGCAATAAAAACCCACCGGGACAATCGAAAGAGACCCAGTACTTC. It is translated as CASNKNPPGQSKETQYF.

The chain carries TRBV28 and TRBJ1-1, with 8 nucleotides matching TRBD1. The junction had 4 bases not matched to a gene; V was cut back by 7 bases and J by 3 bases. The CDR3 length is 13 residues. CDR1 and CDR2 from the germline V gene are MDHEN and SYDVKM. CDR3 DNA: TGTGCCAGCAAGTGGACAGGGTACACTGAAGCTTTCTTT. Translation gives CASKWTGYTEAFF.

J is TRBJ2-7 and V is TRBV9, with D uncertain. CDR1 and CDR2 from the germline V gene are SGDLS and YYNGEE. CDR3 length: 14 amino acids. The V end was cut by 0 bases, the J end by 4 bases, with 11 bases between. In DNA, the CDR3 is TGTGCCAGCAGCGTAGGTGAGGCATTGTACGAGCAGTACTTC. This gives the protein CASSVGEALYEQYF. The complete variable domain, with remaining parts taken from reference TRBV9 and TRBJ2-7, reads DSGVTQTPKHLITATGQRVTLRCSPRSGDLSVYWYQQSLDQGLQFLIQYYNGEERAKGNILERFSAQQFPDLHSELNLSSLELGDSALYFCASSVGEALYEQYFGPGTRLTVT.

The rearrangement joins TRBV29-1 to TRBJ1-1; no definite D call. Trimming cost V 2 bases and J 0 bases, with 13 bases left between them. In germline, CDR1 is SQVTM, CDR2 ANQGSEA. This CDR3 contains 15 residues. The CDR3 DNA sequence: TGCAGCGTTGAATGGAGGCGGGAAATGAACACTGAAGCTTTCTTT. This gives the protein CSVEWRREMNTEAFF.

This chain links TRBV7-2 with TRBJ2-7, with 8 bases identical to TRBD2. This CDR3 contains 15 residues. The V and J ends lost 2 bases and 6 bases, in that order; junction bases with no gene match: 9. The germline CDR1 and CDR2 sequences are SGHTA and FQGNSA. The CDR3 DNA reads TGTGCCAGCAGCTTATCCCCGGGAGGGCTGGGCGAGCAGTACTTC. Translated: CASSLSPGGLGEQYF.